A single sample is the source of the 26 T cell receptor beta chains below, sequenced in a study of breast tumors, draining lymph nodes, adjacent tissues. The lymph nodes were axillary draining lymph nodes from breast cancer patients. TCRdb redid the calling of the multiplex PCR reads with MiXCR, one entry per CDR3 protein. The sample consists of about 180,000 distinct CDR3 sequences, around a third of them appearing once. Sequencing was done on a sample of axillary lymph node tissue. The receptor set was obtained from a female donor with breast cancer. Some clones in this sample may be carry-over from other donors' samples.

This clonotype occurred many times. J is TRBJ2-7 and V is TRBV9; unclear D gene. V was shortened by 1 base and J by 6 bases, with 11 bases between the two germline ends. The CDR3 has 13 residues. The germline CDR1 and CDR2 sequences are SGDLS and YYNGEE. CDR3 nucleotide sequence: TGTGCCAGCAGCGTATCGGACCTGGGCGAGCAGTACTTC. Amino acid sequence: CASSVSDLGEQYF.

This clonotype was found a few times. A read error may explain this, as a much larger clone is one base away. The V and J genes are TRBV11-2 and TRBJ2-7; D gene unclear. Germline loops: CDR1 SGHAT, CDR2 FQNNGV. The length of the CDR3 is 12 residues. CDR3 residues: CASRTGSYAQYF. The DNA for the CDR3 is TGTGCCAGCAGGACGGGCTCCTACGCGCAGTACTTC.

The J gene is TRBJ2-7, the V gene TRBV7-2; possibly TRBD1 for D (5 bases). Germline CDR1 reads SGHTA; CDR2 reads FQGNSA. There are 13 residues in the CDR3. Trimming removed 6 bases from V and 3 bases from J, with 12 bases in between. The CDR3 DNA sequence: TGTGCCAGCAGGGGAAGGGGCTTCTACGAGCAGTACTTC. It yields the protein CASRGRGFYEQYF.

This clonotype was counted ten times or more. The chain recombines TRBV5-1 with TRBJ2-2, with D perhaps being TRBD1 or TRBD2 (5 bases each). The germline V gene has CDR1 SGHRS and CDR2 YFSETQ. There are 17 residues in the CDR3. V lost 0 bases to trimming and J lost 3 bases, with 15 bases between them. The CDR3 nucleotides read TGCGCCAGCAGCTTGGCGGGACCACACTTAGACACCGGGGAGCTGTTTTTT. Residues: CASSLAGPHLDTGELFF.

This clonotype was recorded a few times. With a much larger clone just one base away, this may be a read error. The genes are TRBV12-3 or TRBV12-4 and TRBJ2-7, with D tentatively TRBD1 (6 bases). This CDR3 has 13 residues. The CDR3, as DNA: TGTGCCAGCAGTTACGACAGGAACTACGAGCAGCACTTC. Translation: CASSYDRNYEQHF.

About this clonotype: A much larger clone lies a single base off, so this may be a read error. The chain recombines TRBV12-3 or TRBV12-4 with TRBJ1-3; 9 bases align to TRBD1. CDR3 length: 17 amino acids. The CDR3 is CASSSQGALLSGNTTYF. Here the CDR3 DNA reads TGTGCCAGCAGCTCACAGGGGGCCCTCCTCTCTGGAAACACCACATATTTT.

At least ten counts were recorded for this clonotype. This rearrangement joins TRBV10-1 to TRBJ1-2, with a possible D match to TRBD1 (6 bases). Trimming cost V 6 bases and J 6 bases, with 14 bases left between them. Germline V gene lookup returns CDR1 WNHNN and CDR2 SYGVQD (reference sequence). CDR3 size: 13 residues. This CDR3 is CASRPGQKDGYTF. The CDR3 nucleotides are TGCGCCAGCAGGCCTGGACAGAAAGATGGCTACACCTTC.

This clonotype was recorded at least ten times. CDR3 in amino acids: CASSPLQGWEKLFF. The CDR3 DNA follows: TGTGCCAGCAGCCCACTCCAGGGTTGGGAAAAACTGTTTTTT. This rearrangement joins TRBV6-6 to TRBJ1-4, with D possibly TRBD1 on 5 matching bases. CDR1 is MNHNY and CDR2 is SVGAGI in the germline V gene (reference sequence). The CDR3 extends over 14 amino acids. V was cut by 6 bases and J by 8 bases, with 16 bases left in between.

This clonotype was detected many times. The genes are TRBV9 and TRBJ2-7, with 7 bases matching TRBD1. J gave up 5 bases and V 2 bases, and 7 bases lay outside the gene matches. The CDR3 sequence is 14 residues long. The germline V gene has CDR1 SGDLS and CDR2 YYNGEE. The CDR3 reads CASSVGQSSHEQYF. CDR3 coding DNA: TGTGCCAGCAGCGTGGGACAGTCTAGTCACGAGCAGTACTTC. Looking up the rest from reference TRBV9 and TRBJ2-7 gives the full variable domain: DSGVTQTPKHLITATGQRVTLRCSPRSGDLSVYWYQQSLDQGLQFLIQYYNGEERAKGNILERFSAQQFPDLHSELNLSSLELGDSALYFCASSVGQSSHEQYFGPGTRLTVT.

This clonotype has at least ten counts. CDR3 sequence reads: CASSLGTGVYGYTF. Here the CDR3 DNA reads TGTGCCAGCAGCTTAGGGACAGGGGTATATGGCTACACCTTC. The V and J genes are TRBV11-2 and TRBJ1-2, with 9 bases lining up with TRBD1. This CDR3 is 14 amino acids long. The V segment lost 1 base and the J segment 5 bases; nucleotides outside the gene matches: 2. Germline V CDR1 and CDR2: SGHAT, FQNNGV. The full variable domain, with the rest looked up from reference TRBV11-2 and TRBJ1-2, is EAGVAQSPRYKIIEKRQSVAFWCNPISGHATLYWYQQILGQGPKLLIQFQNNGVVDDSQLPKDRFSAERLKGVDSTLKIQPAKLEDSAVYLCASSLGTGVYGYTFGSGTRLTVV.

Of note for this clonotype: With a much larger clone just one base away, this may be a read error. J is TRBJ2-5 and V is TRBV7-7; D possibly corresponds to TRBD2 (6 bases). Germline V gene data show CDR1 as SSHAT and CDR2 as FNYEAQ (reference sequence). The CDR3 contains 14 residues. For the CDR3, the DNA is TGTGCTAGCGGCTTATTAGATGGGGGAGAGACCCAGTACTTC. This sequence encodes CASGLLDGGETQYF.

There are many counts of this clonotype. This chain joins TRBV10-3 and TRBJ2-3; 13 positions match TRBD2. There are 16 residues in the CDR3. V lost 2 bases and J lost 1; bases outside the gene matches: 0. The germline V gene has CDR1 ENHRY and CDR2 SYGVKD. The CDR3 is CAISEGTSGGTDTQYF. The CDR3 DNA sequence: TGTGCCATCAGTGAGGGGACTAGCGGGGGCACAGATACGCAGTATTTT.

Concerning this clonotype itself: Germline is not matched at one junction end, which may reflect a read error. The chain combines TRBV13 with TRBJ2-2, with TRBD2 matching 10 bases. The CDR3 is 12 amino acids. Germline V lookup: CDR1 PRHDT, CDR2 FYEKMQ (reference sequence). The CDR3 sequence: CASSFPSGGLFF. CDR3 nucleotide sequence: TGTGCCAGCAGCTTCCCTAGCGGGGGGCTGTTTTTT.

This clonotype has a handful of counts. This sequence may be a read error, since a much larger clone differs from it by one base. This chain links TRBV7-9 with TRBJ2-1; D not resolved. The germline V gene has CDR1 SEHNR and CDR2 FQNEAQ (reference sequence). The CDR3 contains 13 residues. The DNA of the CDR3 is TGTGCCAGCAGCTTACTTACCCGCAATGAGCAGTCCTTC. Protein product: CASSLLTRNEQSF.

V gene TRBV4-2 combines with J gene TRBJ2-7; D might be TRBD2 (6 bases). The CDR3 runs to 15 residues. The germline V gene encodes CDR1 LGHNA and CDR2 YNFKEQ. Trimming stripped 1 base from V and 3 bases from J, with 13 bases between. CDR3 in DNA: TGTGCCAGCAGCCAAGGGCCGGGAGCCCTCTACGAGCAGTACTTC. Encoded protein: CASSQGPGALYEQYF.

This clonotype was seen more than once but under ten times. V gene TRBV5-6 combines with J gene TRBJ2-2, with D unclear. CDR1 and CDR2 (germline): SGHDT, YYEEEE. Trimming pared 0 bases from V and 0 bases from J, leaving 12 bases between. This CDR3 is 17 amino acids long. CDR3 nucleotides: TGTGCCAGCAGCTTGGACAGAATTTACGCGAACACCGGGGAGCTGTTTTTT. Amino acid sequence: CASSLDRIYANTGELFF.

In the case of this clonotype: A much bigger clone sits one base away, suggesting this may be a read error. This chain connects TRBV7-2 to TRBJ2-2; TRBD1 matches at 12 bases. The CDR3 covers 17 residues. Germline V gene sequence: CDR1 SGHTA, CDR2 FQGNSA. Here the CDR3 reads CASSRLGQGASTGQLFF. The CDR3 DNA is TGTGCCAGCAGCCGCCTGGGACAGGGGGCCAGCACCGGGCAGCTGTTTTTT.

With respect to this clonotype: This may stem from a read error, because a much larger clone lies one nucleotide away. The V call is TRBV9, the J call TRBJ2-2, with TRBD1 as a possible D gene (6 bases). Germline assignment: CDR1 SGDLS and CDR2 YYNGEE. This CDR3 contains 15 residues. This CDR3 reads CASSYTQTGSGEPFF. The CDR3 nucleotides are TGTGCCAGCAGTTACACGCAGACAGGTTCCGGGGAGCCGTTTTTT.

The chain links TRBV24-1 to TRBJ2-7; the D is unclear. Germline assignment: CDR1 KGHDR and CDR2 SFDVKD. V was clipped by 3 bases and J by 3 bases, with 14 bases between them. This CDR3 has 15 residues. The chain's CDR3 is CATSDVRLTDYEQYF. The CDR3 coding sequence is TGTGCCACCAGTGATGTTAGGCTCACCGACTACGAGCAGTACTTC.

This clonotype has ten or more counts. The CDR3 here is CASSSGQNYGYTF. The CDR3 DNA is TGTGCCAGCAGCTCGGGACAGAACTATGGCTACACCTTC. The V call is TRBV7-2, the J call TRBJ1-2, with 7 bases matching TRBD1. CDR3 length: 13 residues. Unmatched junction bases numbered 1, after V lost 4 bases and J lost 2 bases. Germline CDR1 SGHTA, CDR2 FQGNSA.

As for this clonotype: A read error may be the cause here, since a much bigger clone is one base away. Because the CDR3 is missing its conserved closing phenylalanine or tryptophan, this is likely a read error. The chain uses TRBV14 and TRBJ2-7, with D possibly TRBD2 on 6 matching bases. This CDR3 is built from 13 residues. The germline CDR1 and CDR2 sequences are SGHDN and FVKESK. Trimming stripped 2 bases from V and 7 bases from J, with 12 bases between. CDR3 protein: CASSQLAGSEQYS. The DNA of the CDR3 is TGTGCCAGCAGCCAACTTGCGGGGAGTGAGCAGTACTCC.

The rearrangement joins TRBV20-1 to TRBJ2-7; TRBD1 might be the D (6 bases). CDR1 DFQATT and CDR2 SNEGSKA come from the germline V gene (reference sequence). The CDR3 is 14 residues long. Trimming left V 0 bases short and J 6 bases short, with 15 bases between. CDR3 DNA: TGCAGTGCTAGAGATTCTGGCAGGGGCGCCGAGCAGTACTTC. Translated: CSARDSGRGAEQYF.

The table lists this clonotype with a few counts. V and J are TRBV6-5 and TRBJ1-2; 7 bases are a match to TRBD1. CDR1 and CDR2 from the germline V gene are MNHEY and SVGAGI. Trimming removed 2 bases from V and 6 bases from J; junction bases left unmatched: 9. CDR3 length equals 15 residues. CDR3 bases: TGTGCCAGCAGTTACGGACAGGAATGGTTTGATGGCTACACCTTC. Translation: CASSYGQEWFDGYTF.

This clonotype was counted at least ten times. The CDR3 DNA follows: TGTGCCAGCAGCGGCAGGGTTAACTATGGCTACACCTTC. Residues: CASSGRVNYGYTF. The chain is built from TRBV5-6 and TRBJ1-2, with a possible D match to TRBD1 (5 bases). Germline-derived CDR1 and CDR2 are SGHDT and YYEEEE. The CDR3 runs 13 residues. Trimming pared 4 bases from V and 1 base from J, leaving 8 bases between.

About this clonotype itself: A read error is possible here, since a much larger clone lies one base away. No conserved phenylalanine or tryptophan is present at the end of the CDR3, so a read error is the likely explanation. It is unclear where the CDR3 begins or ends on the DNA, so no DNA is shown, and the CDR3 is as TCRdb lists it. This CDR3 is CASSDDRANAEYS. The gene calls are TRBV6-5 and TRBJ2-7; no DNA check was done on the table's D call, TRBD1. Ends included, the CDR3 has 13 residues. CDR1 is MNHEY and CDR2 is SVGAGI in the germline V gene.

The chain uses TRBV7-8 and TRBJ2-3, with 9 bases aligning to TRBD2. The CDR3 loop spans 19 amino acids. Germline V lookup: CDR1 SGHVS, CDR2 FQNEAQ. V lost 3 bases, J lost 1 base, and 14 bases stayed unmatched. The CDR3, as DNA: TGTGCCAGCAGCTTCGACGGCGGGGGGGTCTATAATTGCACAGATACGCAGTATTTT. This codes for CASSFDGGGVYNCTDTQYF.